The clone carrying this TCR beta chain was picked up many times. TCRdb re-analysed the 5' RACE reads in MiXCR, keeping a single row per CDR3 protein. Among fewer than 250,000 distinct CDR3 sequences listed, more than 25% were seen once. This entry belongs to a study of CD8 T cells in ankylosing spondylitis. The CDR3 contains 13 residues. Germline CDR1 is DFQATT and CDR2 is SNEGSKA (reference sequence). Germline trimming cut 4 bases from V and 5 bases from J; bases unmatched to any gene: 5. This clonotype originated in a male donor with ankylosing spondylitis or in good health (not recorded which). Sequences were obtained from blood, either unsorted or a sorted T cell fraction (not recorded which). The rearrangement joins TRBV20-1 to TRBJ2-5; TRBD2 matches at 9 bases. CDR3 in amino acids: CSAKGTSLETQYF. In DNA form, the CDR3 reads TGCAGTGCTAAAGGGACTAGCCTGGAGACCCAGTACTTC.